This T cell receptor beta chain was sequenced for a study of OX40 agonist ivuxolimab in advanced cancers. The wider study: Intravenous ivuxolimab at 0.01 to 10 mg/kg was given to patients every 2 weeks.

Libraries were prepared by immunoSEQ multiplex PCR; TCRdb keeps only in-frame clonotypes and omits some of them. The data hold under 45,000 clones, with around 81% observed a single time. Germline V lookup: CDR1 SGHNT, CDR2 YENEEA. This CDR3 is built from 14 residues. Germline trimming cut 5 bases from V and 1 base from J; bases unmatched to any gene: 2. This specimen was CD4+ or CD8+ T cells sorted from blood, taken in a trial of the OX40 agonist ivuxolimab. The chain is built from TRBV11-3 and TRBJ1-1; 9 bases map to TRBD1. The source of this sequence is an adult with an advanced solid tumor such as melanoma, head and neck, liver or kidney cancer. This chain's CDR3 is CASSAGQGNTEAFF. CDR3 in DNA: TGTGCCAGCAGCGCGGGACAGGGGAACACTGAAGCTTTCTTT.